The 15 T cell receptor beta chains presented below share a single source sample, sequenced in a study of radiotherapy plus CTLA-4 blockade in lung cancer (dated by TCRdb to 2017 to 2018). The library was made by the immunoSEQ multiplex PCR assay. The table was pulled from immuneACCESS by TCRdb, which kept in-frame rearrangements only. Such tables lose some clones; where checked, under half of the loss comes from unresolved V genes, and the rest has no known cause. Present in this sample are about 51,000 clones, approximately 80% of which were seen just once. The leading ten clones occupy less than 3% of the sample. The sample in question was peripheral blood, obtained from a patient treated with radiotherapy plus ipilimumab. All receptors derive from a human donor with non-small cell lung cancer whose response to radiotherapy plus ipilimumab could not be evaluated.

V and J are TRBV9 and TRBJ2-5, with D unclear. The DNA end is more similar to TRBJ2-7, so the J call may be wrong. CDR3 length: 14 residues. In germline, CDR1 is SGDLS, CDR2 YYNGEE. The CDR3: CASSVAGDDYEQYF. The CDR3 DNA sequence: TGTGCCAGCAGCGTAGCAGGAGATGACTACGAGCAGTACTTC.

V usage is TRBV5-4 and J usage is TRBJ2-7, with 11 nucleotides matching TRBD2. This CDR3 is built from 16 residues. Germline values: CDR1 SGHNT, CDR2 YYREEE (reference sequence). V trimming: 4 bases; J trimming: 2 bases; junction bases outside the gene matches: 8. The CDR3 coding sequence is TGTGCCAGCAGCCTTCAACTAGCGGGAGAGGCCTACGAGCAGTACTTC. This sequence encodes CASSLQLAGEAYEQYF.

The chain recombines TRBV5-1 with TRBJ2-7; D gene unclear. CDR3 size: 11 residues. V was clipped by 0 bases and J by 5 bases, with 3 bases between them. In germline, CDR1 is SGHRS, CDR2 YFSETQ. CDR3 sequence: CASSLVDEQYF. For the CDR3, the DNA is TGCGCCAGCAGCTTGGTAGACGAGCAGTACTTC.

To note about this clone: The same CDR3 can be traced to other DNA sequences in this sample. The chain links TRBV4-2 to TRBJ2-1; TRBD2 agrees at 8 bases. The junction had 6 bases not matched to a gene; V was cut back by 1 base and J by 4 bases. The V gene's germline CDR1 is LGHNA and CDR2 YNFKEQ. The CDR3 sequence is 16 residues long. For the CDR3, the DNA is TGTGCCAGCAGCCAAGTTTCAGCGGGGGTATACAATGAGCAGTTCTTC. Its translation: CASSQVSAGVYNEQFF.

V is TRBV13 and J is TRBJ2-3; TRBD2 agrees at 11 bases. The CDR3 has 16 amino acids. Looked up from germline, CDR1 is PRHDT and CDR2 is FYEKMQ (reference sequence). With V trimmed by 3 bases and J by 4 bases, 6 bases remained unmatched. CDR3 nucleotide sequence: TGTGCCAGCAGCTTTGGGACTAGCGGTCCGGCAGATACGCAGTATTTT. It yields the protein CASSFGTSGPADTQYF.

V and J are TRBV10-3 and TRBJ2-5; 7 nucleotides match TRBD1. The CDR3 consists of 13 residues. J was trimmed by 4 bases and V by 6 bases; bases with no gene match: 5. CDR1 is ENHRY and CDR2 is SYGVKD in the germline V gene. The CDR3 sequence is CAIRKAGGETQYF. In nucleotides, the CDR3 is TGTGCCATCAGGAAAGCAGGGGGAGAGACCCAGTACTTC.

The rearrangement links TRBV4-1 to TRBJ2-5, with unresolved D. The germline gives CDR1 MGHRA, CDR2 YSYEKL. The CDR3 has 13 residues. V gave up 3 bases and J gave up 5 bases, with 10 bases separating them. CDR3 protein: CASSHLGFETQYF. In nucleotides, the CDR3 is TGCGCCAGCAGCCACCTAGGTTTTGAGACCCAGTACTTC.

The chain has TRBV7-2 and TRBJ2-5; possible D gene TRBD2, 5 bases. The CDR3 has 14 residues. From germline, CDR1 is SGHTA and CDR2 FQGNSA. V lost 1 base, J lost 3 bases, and 9 bases lay in between. CDR3 nucleotide sequence: TGTGCCAGCAGCTTAGTCCGGGGAGAAGAGACCCAGTACTTC. This encodes CASSLVRGEETQYF.

The V call is TRBV5-6, the J call TRBJ2-6; D is uncertain. The CDR3 consists of 13 residues. The V and J ends lost 10 bases and 2 bases respectively, with 10 bases between them. Germline V lookup: CDR1 SGHDT, CDR2 YYEEEE. The CDR3 here is CAAAAAGANVLTF. In nucleotides, the CDR3 is TGTGCCGCCGCGGCGGCTGGGGCCAACGTCCTGACTTTC.

The chain couples TRBV2 to TRBJ1-5; D call uncertain. Germline V gene lookup returns CDR1 SNHLY and CDR2 FYNNEI. The CDR3 has 15 amino acids. V lost 0 bases and J lost 3, with 9 bases in between. The DNA of the CDR3 is TGTGCCAGCAGTGAAGCGCGGCAGCACAATCAGCCCCAGCATTTT. Encoded protein: CASSEARQHNQPQHF.

V is TRBV19 and J is TRBJ2-4, with D possibly matching TRBD1 (6 bases). This CDR3 is built from 14 residues. Germline loops: CDR1 LNHDA, CDR2 SQIVND (reference sequence). Trimming took 4 bases from V and 10 from J, leaving 17 bases between them. CDR3 coding DNA: TGTGCCAGTAGTAGGTCAGGGGACCCCCTTATTCAGTACTTC. Protein sequence: CASSRSGDPLIQYF.

The table lists this clone with a count of one. This chain uses TRBV7-2 with TRBJ1-5; D may be TRBD1 (6 bases). Germline V gives CDR1 SGHTA, CDR2 FQGNSA. This CDR3 region has 16 residues. V lost 5 bases, J lost 2 bases, and 16 bases lay in between. CDR3 in amino acids: CASSPARQDRNQPQHF. The CDR3 DNA reads TGTGCCAGCAGCCCCGCCAGACAGGATCGCAATCAGCCCCAGCATTTT. Looking up the rest from reference TRBV7-2 and TRBJ1-5 gives the full variable domain: GAGVSQSPSNKVTEKGKDVELRCDPISGHTALYWYRQSLGQGLEFLIYFQGNSAPDKSGLPSDRFSAERTGGSVSTLTIQRTQQEDSAVYLCASSPARQDRNQPQHFGDGTRLSIL.

This chain uses TRBV30 with TRBJ2-2; D may be TRBD1 (5 bases). The CDR3 is 18 amino acids. From germline, CDR1 is GTSNPN and CDR2 SVGIG (reference sequence). Trimming pared 0 bases from V and 0 bases from J, leaving 17 bases between. The chain's CDR3 is CAWSVGRTFATNTGELFF. Written as DNA, the CDR3 is TGTGCCTGGAGTGTGGGCAGGACATTTGCGACGAACACCGGGGAGCTGTTTTTT.

The V call is TRBV14, the J call TRBJ2-7; tentative D call: TRBD1 (6 bases). Germline V gene data show CDR1 as SGHDN and CDR2 as FVKESK. V lost 1 base and J 0 bases, leaving 10 bases between the germline ends. The CDR3 is 15 amino acids. The CDR3 DNA follows: TGTGCCAGCAGCCAAGGGACAGTCCCCTCCTACGAGCAGTACTTC. This translates into CASSQGTVPSYEQYF.

The V call is TRBV7-2, the J call TRBJ1-1; no firm D call. Germline values: CDR1 SGHTA, CDR2 FQGNSA. The CDR3 has 14 amino acids. Trimming cost V 3 bases and J 3 bases, with 11 bases left between them. CDR3 amino acids: CASSLSRIDTEAFF. In nucleotides, the CDR3 is TGTGCCAGCAGCTTGAGCAGGATCGACACTGAAGCTTTCTTT.